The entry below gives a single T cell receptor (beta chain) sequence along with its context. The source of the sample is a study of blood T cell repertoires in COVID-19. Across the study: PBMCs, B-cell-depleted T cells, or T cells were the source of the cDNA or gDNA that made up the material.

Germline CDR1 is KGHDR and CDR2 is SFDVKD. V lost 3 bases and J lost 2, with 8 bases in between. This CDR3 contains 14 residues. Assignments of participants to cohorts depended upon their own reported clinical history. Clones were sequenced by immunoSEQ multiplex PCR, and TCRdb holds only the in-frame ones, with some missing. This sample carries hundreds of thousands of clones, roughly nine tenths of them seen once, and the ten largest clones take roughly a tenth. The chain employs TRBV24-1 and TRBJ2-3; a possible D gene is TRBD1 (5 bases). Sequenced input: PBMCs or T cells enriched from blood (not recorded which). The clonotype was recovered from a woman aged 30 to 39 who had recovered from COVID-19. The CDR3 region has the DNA TGTGCCACCAGTGATCCGACAGTCACAGATACGCAGTATTTT. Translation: CATSDPTVTDTQYF.